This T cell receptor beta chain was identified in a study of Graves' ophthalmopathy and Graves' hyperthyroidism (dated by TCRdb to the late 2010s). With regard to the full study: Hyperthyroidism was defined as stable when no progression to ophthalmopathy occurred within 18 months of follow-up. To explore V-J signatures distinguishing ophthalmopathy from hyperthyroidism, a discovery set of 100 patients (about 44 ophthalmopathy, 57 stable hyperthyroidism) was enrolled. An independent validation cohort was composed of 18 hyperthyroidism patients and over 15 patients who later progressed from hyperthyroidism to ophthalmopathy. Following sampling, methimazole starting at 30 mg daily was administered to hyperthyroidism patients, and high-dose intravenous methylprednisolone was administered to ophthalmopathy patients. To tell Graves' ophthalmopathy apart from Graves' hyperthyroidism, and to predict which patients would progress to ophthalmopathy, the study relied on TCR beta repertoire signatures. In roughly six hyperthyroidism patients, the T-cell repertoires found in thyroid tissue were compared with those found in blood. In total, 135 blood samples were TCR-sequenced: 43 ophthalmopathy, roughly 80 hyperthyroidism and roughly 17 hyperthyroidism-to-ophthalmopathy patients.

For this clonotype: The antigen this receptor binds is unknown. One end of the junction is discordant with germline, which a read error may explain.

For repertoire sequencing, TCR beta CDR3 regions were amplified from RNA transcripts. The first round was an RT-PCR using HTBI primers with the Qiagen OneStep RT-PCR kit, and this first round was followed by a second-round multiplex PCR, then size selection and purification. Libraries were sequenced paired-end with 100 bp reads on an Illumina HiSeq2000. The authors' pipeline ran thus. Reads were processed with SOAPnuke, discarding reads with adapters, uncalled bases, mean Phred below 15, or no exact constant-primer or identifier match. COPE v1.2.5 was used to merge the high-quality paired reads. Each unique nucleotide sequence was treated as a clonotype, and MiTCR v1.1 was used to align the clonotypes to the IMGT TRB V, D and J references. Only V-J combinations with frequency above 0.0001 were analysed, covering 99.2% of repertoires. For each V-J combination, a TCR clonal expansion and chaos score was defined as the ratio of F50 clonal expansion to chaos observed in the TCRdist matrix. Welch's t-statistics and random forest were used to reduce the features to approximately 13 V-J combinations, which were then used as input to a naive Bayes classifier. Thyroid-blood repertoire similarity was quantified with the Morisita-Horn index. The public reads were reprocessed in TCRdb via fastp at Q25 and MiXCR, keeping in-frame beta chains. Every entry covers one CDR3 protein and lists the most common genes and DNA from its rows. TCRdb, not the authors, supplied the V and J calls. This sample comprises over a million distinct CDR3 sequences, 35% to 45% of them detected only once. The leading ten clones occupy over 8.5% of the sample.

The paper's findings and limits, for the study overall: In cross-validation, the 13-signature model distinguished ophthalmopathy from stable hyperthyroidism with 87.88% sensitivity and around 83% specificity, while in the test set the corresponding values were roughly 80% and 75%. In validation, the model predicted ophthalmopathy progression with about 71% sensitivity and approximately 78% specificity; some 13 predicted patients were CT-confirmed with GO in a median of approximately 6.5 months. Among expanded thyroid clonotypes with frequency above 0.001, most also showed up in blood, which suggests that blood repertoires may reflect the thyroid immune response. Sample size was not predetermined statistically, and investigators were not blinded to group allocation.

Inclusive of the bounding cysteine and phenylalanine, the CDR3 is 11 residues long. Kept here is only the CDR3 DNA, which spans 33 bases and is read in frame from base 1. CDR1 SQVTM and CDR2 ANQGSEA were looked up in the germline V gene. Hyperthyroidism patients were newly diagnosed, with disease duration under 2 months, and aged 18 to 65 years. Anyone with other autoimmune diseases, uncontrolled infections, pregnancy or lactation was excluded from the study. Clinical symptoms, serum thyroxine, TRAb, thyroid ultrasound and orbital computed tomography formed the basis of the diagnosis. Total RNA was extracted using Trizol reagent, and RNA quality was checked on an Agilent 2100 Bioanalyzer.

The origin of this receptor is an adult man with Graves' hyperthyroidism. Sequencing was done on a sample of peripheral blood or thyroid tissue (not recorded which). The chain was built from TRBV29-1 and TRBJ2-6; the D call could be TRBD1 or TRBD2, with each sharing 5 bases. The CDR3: CSVDPGRVEAF. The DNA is TGCAGCGTCGATCCGGGACGGGTTGAAGCTTTC. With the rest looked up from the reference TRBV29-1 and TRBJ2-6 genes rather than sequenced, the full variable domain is SAVISQKPSRDICQRGTSLTIQCQVDSQVTMMFWYRQQPGQSLTLIATANQGSEATYESGFVIDKFPISRPNLTFSTLTVSNMSPEDSSIYLCSVDPGRVEAFGAGSRLTVL.